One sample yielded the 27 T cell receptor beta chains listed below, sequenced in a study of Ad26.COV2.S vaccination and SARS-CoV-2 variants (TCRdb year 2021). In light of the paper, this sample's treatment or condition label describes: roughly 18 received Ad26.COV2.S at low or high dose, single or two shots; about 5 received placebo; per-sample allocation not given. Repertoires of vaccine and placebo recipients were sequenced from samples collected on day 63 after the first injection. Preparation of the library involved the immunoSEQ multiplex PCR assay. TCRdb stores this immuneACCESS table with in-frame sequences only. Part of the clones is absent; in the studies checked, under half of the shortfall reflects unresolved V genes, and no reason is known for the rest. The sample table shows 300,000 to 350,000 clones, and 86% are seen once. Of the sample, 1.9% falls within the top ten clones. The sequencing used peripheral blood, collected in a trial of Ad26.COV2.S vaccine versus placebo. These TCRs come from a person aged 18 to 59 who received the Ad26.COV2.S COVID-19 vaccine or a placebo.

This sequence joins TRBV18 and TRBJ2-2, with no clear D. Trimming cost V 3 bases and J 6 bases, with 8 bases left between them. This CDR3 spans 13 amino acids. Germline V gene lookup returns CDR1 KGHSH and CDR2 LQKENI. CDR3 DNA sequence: TGTGCCAGCTCACCCCAAGTGGCCGGGGAGCTGTTTTTT. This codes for CASSPQVAGELFF.

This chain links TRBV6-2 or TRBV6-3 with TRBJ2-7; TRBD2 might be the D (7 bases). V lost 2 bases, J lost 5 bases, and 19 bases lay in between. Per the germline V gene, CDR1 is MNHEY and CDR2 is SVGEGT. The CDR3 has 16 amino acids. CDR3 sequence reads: CASSYRRGASLHEQYF. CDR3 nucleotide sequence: TGTGCCAGCAGTTACCGCCGGGGGGCCTCCTTGCACGAGCAGTACTTC.

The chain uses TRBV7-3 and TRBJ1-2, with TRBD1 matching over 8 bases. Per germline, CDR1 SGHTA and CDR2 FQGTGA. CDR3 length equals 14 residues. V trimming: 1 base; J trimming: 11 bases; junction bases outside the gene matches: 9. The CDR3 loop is CASSLNGQGGDYTF. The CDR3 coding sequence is TGTGCCAGCAGCTTAAATGGACAGGGAGGGGATTACACCTTC.

The CDR3 sequence is CASSSTGAGELFF. CDR3 nucleotides: TGCGCCAGCAGCTCGACAGGGGCCGGGGAGCTGTTTTTT. V is TRBV5-1 and J is TRBJ2-2; 8 bases are shared with TRBD1. This CDR3 is 13 amino acids long. The germline gives CDR1 SGHRS, CDR2 YFSETQ. Losses at the gene ends were 3 bases for V and 6 bases for J; bases not matched to a gene: 1.

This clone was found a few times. CDR3 nucleotide sequence: TGTGCCACCACCCCCGATATAGGAAACACCATATATTTT. This gives the protein CATTPDIGNTIYF. V gene TRBV6-5 combines with J gene TRBJ1-3; no reliable D call. The CDR3 consists of 13 residues. The germline V and J ends were trimmed by 10 bases and 4 bases, with 14 bases remaining between them. Per the germline V gene, CDR1 is MNHEY and CDR2 is SVGAGI.

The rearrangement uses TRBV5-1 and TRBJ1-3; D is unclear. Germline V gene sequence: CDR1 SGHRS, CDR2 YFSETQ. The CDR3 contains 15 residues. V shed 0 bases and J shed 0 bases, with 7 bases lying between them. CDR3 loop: CASSLGPNSGNTIYF. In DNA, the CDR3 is TGCGCCAGCAGCTTGGGACCTAACTCTGGAAACACCATATATTTT.

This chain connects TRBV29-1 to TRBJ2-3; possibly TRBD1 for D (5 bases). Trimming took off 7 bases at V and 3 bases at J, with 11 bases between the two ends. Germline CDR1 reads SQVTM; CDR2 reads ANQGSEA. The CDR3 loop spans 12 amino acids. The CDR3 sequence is CSEKQGTDTQYF. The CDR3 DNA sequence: TGCAGCGAGAAGCAGGGAACAGATACGCAGTATTTT.

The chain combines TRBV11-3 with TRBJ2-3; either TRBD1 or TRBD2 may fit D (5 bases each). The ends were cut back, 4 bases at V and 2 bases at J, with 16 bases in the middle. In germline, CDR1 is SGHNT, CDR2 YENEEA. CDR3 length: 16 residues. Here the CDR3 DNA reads TGTGCCAGCAGCTCAAGAGGGACCGAACACACAGATACGCAGTATTTT. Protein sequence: CASSSRGTEHTDTQYF.

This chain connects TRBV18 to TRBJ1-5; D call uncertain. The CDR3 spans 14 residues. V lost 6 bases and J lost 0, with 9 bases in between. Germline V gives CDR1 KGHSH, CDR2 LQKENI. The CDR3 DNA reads TGTGCCAGCTCCTTACAGAATAGCAATCAGCCCCAGCATTTT. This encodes CASSLQNSNQPQHF. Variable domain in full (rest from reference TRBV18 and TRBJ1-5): NAGVMQNPRHLVRRRGQEARLRCSPMKGHSHVYWYRQLPEEGLKFMVYLQKENIIDESGMPKERFSAEFPKEGPSILRIQQVVRGDSAAYFCASSLQNSNQPQHFGDGTRLSIL.

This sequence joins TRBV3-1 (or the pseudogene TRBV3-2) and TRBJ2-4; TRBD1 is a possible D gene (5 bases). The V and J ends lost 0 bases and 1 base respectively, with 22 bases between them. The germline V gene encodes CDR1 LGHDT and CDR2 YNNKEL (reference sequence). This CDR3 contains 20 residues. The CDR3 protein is CASSQDYRFWGLTAKNIQYF. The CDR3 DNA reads TGTGCCAGCAGCCAAGATTACAGGTTCTGGGGCCTGACGGCCAAAAACATTCAGTACTTC.

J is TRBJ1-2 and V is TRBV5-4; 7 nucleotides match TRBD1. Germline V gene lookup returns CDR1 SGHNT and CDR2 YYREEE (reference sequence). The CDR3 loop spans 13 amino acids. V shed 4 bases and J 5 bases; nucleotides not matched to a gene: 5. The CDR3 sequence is CASSLTGIYGYTF. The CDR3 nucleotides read TGTGCCAGCAGCCTGACAGGGATATATGGCTACACCTTC.

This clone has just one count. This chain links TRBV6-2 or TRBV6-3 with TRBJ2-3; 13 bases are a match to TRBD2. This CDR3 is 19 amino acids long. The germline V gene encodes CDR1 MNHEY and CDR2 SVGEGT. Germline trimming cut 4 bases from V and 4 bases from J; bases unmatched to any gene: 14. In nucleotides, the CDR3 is TGTGCCAGCAGTTTTTTAACCGGGACTAGCGGGGCCCTTGCAGATACGCAGTATTTT. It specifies CASSFLTGTSGALADTQYF.

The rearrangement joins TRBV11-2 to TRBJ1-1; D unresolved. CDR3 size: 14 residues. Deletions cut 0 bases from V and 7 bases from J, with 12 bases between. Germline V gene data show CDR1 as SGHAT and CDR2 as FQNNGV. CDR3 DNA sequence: TGTGCCAGCAGCTTAGATCGTAAAAGGGATGAAGCTTTCTTT. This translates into CASSLDRKRDEAFF.

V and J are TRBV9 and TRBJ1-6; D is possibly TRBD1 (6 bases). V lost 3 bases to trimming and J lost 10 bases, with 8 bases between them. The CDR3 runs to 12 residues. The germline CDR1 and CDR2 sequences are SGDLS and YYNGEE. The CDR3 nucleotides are TGTGCCAGCAGCGGGGACACCTCACCCCTCCACTTT. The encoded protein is CASSGDTSPLHF.

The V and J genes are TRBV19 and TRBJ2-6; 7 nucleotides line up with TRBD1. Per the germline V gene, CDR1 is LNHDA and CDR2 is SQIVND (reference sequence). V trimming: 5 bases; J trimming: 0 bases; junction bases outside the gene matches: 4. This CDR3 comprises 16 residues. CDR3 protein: CASSQGQSSGANVLTF. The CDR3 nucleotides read TGTGCCAGTAGTCAGGGACAGAGCTCTGGGGCCAACGTCCTGACTTTC.

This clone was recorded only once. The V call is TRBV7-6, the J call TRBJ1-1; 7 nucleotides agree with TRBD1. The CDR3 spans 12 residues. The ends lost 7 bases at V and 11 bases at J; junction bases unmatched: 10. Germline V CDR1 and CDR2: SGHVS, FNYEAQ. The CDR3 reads CASNDQGEKAFF. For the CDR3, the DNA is TGTGCCAGCAACGACCAGGGGGAGAAGGCTTTCTTT.

CDR3 loop: CASSYRPPRGVNQPQHF. The DNA for the CDR3 is TGTGCCAGCAGCTATAGACCGCCTCGGGGAGTCAATCAGCCCCAGCATTTT. The V gene is TRBV5-6, the J gene TRBJ1-5; no definite D call. Germline lookup yields CDR1 SGHDT and CDR2 YYEEEE. V lost 3 bases and J 3 bases, leaving 19 bases between the germline ends. The CDR3 runs 17 residues.

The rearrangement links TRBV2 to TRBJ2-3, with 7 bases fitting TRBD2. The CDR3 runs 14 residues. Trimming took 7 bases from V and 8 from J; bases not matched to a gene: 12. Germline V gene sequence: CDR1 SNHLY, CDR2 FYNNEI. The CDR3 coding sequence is TGTGCCAGCACCCCAGTGGGGTCGGGGGGTACGCAGTATTTT. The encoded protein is CASTPVGSGGTQYF.

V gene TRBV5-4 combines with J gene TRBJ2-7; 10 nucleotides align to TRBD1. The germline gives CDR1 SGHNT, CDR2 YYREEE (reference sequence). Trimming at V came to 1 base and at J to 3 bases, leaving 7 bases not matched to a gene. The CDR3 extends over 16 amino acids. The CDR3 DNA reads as TGTGCCAGCAGCTTGAGTGTGACAGGGGGCATCTACGAGCAGTACTTC. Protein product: CASSLSVTGGIYEQYF.

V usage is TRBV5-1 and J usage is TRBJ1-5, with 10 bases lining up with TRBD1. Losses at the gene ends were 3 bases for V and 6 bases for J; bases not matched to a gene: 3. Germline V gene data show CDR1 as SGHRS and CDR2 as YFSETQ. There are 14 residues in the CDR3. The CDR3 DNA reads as TGCGCCAGCAGCTCGACAGGGGGCCGTCAGCCCCAGCATTTT. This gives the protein CASSSTGGRQPQHF. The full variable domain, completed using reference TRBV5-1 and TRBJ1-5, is KAGVTQTPRYLIKTRGQQVTLSCSPISGHRSVSWYQQTPGQGLQFLFEYFSETQRNKGNFPGRFSGRQFSNSRSEMNVSTLELGDSALYLCASSSTGGRQPQHFGDGTRLSIL.

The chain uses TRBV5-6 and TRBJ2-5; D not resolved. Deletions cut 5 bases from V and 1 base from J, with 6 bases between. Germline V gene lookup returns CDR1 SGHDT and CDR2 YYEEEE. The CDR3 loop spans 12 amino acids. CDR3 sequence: CASSRAQETQYF. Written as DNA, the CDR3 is TGTGCCAGCAGTCGGGCCCAAGAGACCCAGTACTTC.

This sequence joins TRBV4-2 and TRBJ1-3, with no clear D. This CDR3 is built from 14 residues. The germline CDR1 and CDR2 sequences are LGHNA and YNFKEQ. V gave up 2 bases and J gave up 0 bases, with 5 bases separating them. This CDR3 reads CASSQKFSGNTIYF. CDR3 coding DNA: TGTGCCAGCAGCCAAAAATTCTCTGGAAACACCATATATTTT.

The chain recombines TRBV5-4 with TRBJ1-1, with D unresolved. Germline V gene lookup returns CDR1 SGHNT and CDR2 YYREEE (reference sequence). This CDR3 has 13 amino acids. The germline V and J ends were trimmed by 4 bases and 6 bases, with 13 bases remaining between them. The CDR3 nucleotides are TGTGCCAGCAGCCTGTGGGGTTGGTCTGAAGCTTTCTTT. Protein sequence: CASSLWGWSEAFF.

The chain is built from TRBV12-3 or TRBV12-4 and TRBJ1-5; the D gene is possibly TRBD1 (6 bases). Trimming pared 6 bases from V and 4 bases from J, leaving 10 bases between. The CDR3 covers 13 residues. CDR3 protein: CASRRTANQPQHF. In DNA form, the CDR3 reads TGTGCCAGCAGAAGGACAGCAAATCAGCCCCAGCATTTT.

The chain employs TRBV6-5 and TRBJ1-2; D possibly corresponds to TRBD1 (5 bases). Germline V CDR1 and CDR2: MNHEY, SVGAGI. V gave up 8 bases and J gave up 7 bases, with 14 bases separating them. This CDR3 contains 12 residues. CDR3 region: CASGGGFSGYTF. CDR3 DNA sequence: TGTGCCAGCGGGGGGGGATTCTCTGGCTACACCTTC.

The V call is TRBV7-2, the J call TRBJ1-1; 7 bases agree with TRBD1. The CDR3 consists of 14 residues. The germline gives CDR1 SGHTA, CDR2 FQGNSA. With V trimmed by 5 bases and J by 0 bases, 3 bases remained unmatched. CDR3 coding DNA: TGTGCCAGCAGCCCGGGACAGATGAACACTGAAGCTTTCTTT. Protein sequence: CASSPGQMNTEAFF.

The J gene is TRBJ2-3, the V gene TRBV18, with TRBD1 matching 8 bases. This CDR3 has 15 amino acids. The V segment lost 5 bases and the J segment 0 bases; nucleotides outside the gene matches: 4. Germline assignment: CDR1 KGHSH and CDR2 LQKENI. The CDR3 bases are TGTGCCAGCTCAGCGCAGGGGGCGAGCACAGATACGCAGTATTTT. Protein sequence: CASSAQGASTDTQYF.